The clone carrying this TCR beta chain was seen just once. As yet, its antigen is unknown. The data are from a study of T cell responses to AZD1222 COVID-19 vaccine. Regarding the study as a whole: Targeting of unmutated variant regions was reportedly seen in nearly half of spike-specific TCRs. Spike-specific TCR breadth and depth both grew after two AZD1222 doses.

The J segment lost 3 bases and the V segment lost 10 bases, leaving 7 bases of the junction unmatched. CDR3 length: 13 residues. Germline V gene sequence: CDR1 MDHEN, CDR2 SYDVKM. TCRdb keeps only in-frame clones here, not all; method: immunoSEQ multiplex PCR. The sample holds more than 60,000 clones, about 83% seen once. The TCR originated in an adult who received the AZD1222 COVID-19 vaccine. The source was peripheral blood, collected 28 days after the second AZD1222 dose. This chain uses TRBV28 with TRBJ2-5; 8 bases are a match to TRBD2. The CDR3 here is CAIQTGREETQYF. The DNA for the CDR3 is TGTGCCATCCAAACCGGGAGGGAAGAGACCCAGTACTTC.